Below, 2 T cell receptor beta chains from the same sample are listed, as sequenced in a study of identical twins. MiXCR was run by TCRdb on the 5' RACE reads, yielding one entry per CDR3 protein. Of under 800,000 distinct CDR3 sequences in the sample, around 21% are singletons; the top ten hold more than 4%. Another study also made use of these data, one on T cells expressing NK-cell markers.

Sequenced material: PBMCs. These TCRs come from a woman aged 18-35 years in good health.

This clonotype turned up a few times. The J gene is TRBJ1-2, the V gene TRBV20-1; TRBD1 is a possible D gene (6 bases). V gave up 6 bases and J gave up 8 bases, with 10 bases separating them. Germline V gives CDR1 DFQATT, CDR2 SNEGSKA (reference sequence). The length of the CDR3 is 10 residues. This chain's CDR3 is CSAWTEGYTF. The CDR3 DNA follows: TGCAGTGCATGGACAGAAGGCTACACCTTC.

This clonotype was detected many times. This sequence joins TRBV20-1 and TRBJ2-3; D perhaps matches TRBD1 (6 bases). The ends were cut back, 6 bases at V and 9 bases at J, with 25 bases in the middle. CDR1 DFQATT and CDR2 SNEGSKA come from the germline V gene (reference sequence). The CDR3 consists of 15 residues. This CDR3 reads CSASRTAKDSLTQYF. CDR3 DNA: TGCAGTGCCTCTAGGACAGCCAAGGATAGTTTAACGCAGTATTTT.